What follows describes a single T cell receptor beta chain. What it binds is unknown. Study findings and constraints: Greatest tumor Treg TCR overlap was with tumor naive CD4+ cells. In terms of TCR gene usage, tumor memory CD4+ T cells clustered together with blood and lymph node memory CD4+ cells, as well as with lymph node naive CD4+ cells.

There are 15 residues in the CDR3. After constant-region reverse-primer amplification, full-length variable regions underwent semi-nested PCR with Nested Universal Primer A. TCRdb re-derived calls from the 5' RACE reads in MiXCR, one entry per CDR3 protein. The table lists 5,000 to 6,500 distinct CDR3 sequences, approximately 59% of them singletons, with around 4% in the top ten. Memory CD4+ cells were defined as CD4+CD45RO+CD25-. What was sequenced was tumor-infiltrating memory CD4+ T cells sorted from the breast tumor. Regarding subset: memory CD4+ T cells, CD4+CD45RO+CD25-. This receptor was identified in a female donor with breast cancer. The chain has TRBV21-1 and TRBJ2-3; the D call of TRBD1 is as the table states it, not checked on the DNA. TRBV21-1 is a known pseudogene. CDR3 sequence: CASSKSPGGIDTQYF. As DNA, the CDR3 is TGTGCCAGCAGCAAGAGCCCAGGGGGCATCGATACGCAGTATTTT.